The 9 T cell receptor beta chains given below trace back to one sample, sequenced in a study of control samples from healthy donors and cancer patients. The table came from immunoSEQ multiplex PCR; TCRdb's copy has only in-frame clones and leaves some out. The sample consists of 150,000 or so clones, roughly 94% of them appearing once. Sequenced: PBMCs. All receptors derive from a man in his sixties with colorectal cancer.

This chain uses TRBV2 with TRBJ2-1, with 7 bases aligning to TRBD2. CDR3 length: 15 amino acids. The J segment lost 3 bases and the V segment lost 5 bases, leaving 7 bases of the junction unmatched. Germline CDR1 is SNHLY and CDR2 is FYNNEI. Here the CDR3 DNA reads TGTGCCAGCAGTATAGGACTAGTGTTCTACAATGAGCAGTTCTTC. Protein product: CASSIGLVFYNEQFF.

The chain uses TRBV3-1 (or the pseudogene TRBV3-2) and TRBJ2-7, with D unclear. The CDR3 consists of 14 residues. The germline CDR1 and CDR2 sequences are LGHDT and YNNKEL (reference sequence). Trimming shortened V by 0 bases and J by 3 bases, and 9 bases separated the two germline ends. The CDR3 loop reads CASSQDPMDYEQYF. CDR3 nucleotides: TGTGCCAGCAGCCAAGATCCCATGGACTACGAGCAGTACTTC.

The chain employs TRBV5-1 and TRBJ2-7; 11 bases agree with TRBD1. CDR1 is SGHRS, CDR2 YFSETQ, per germline. The CDR3 is 13 residues long. V trimming: 3 bases; J trimming: 5 bases; junction bases outside the gene matches: 1. The DNA for the CDR3 is TGCGCCAGCAGCTGGACAGGGGGCAACGAGCAGTACTTC. It translates to CASSWTGGNEQYF.

This chain connects TRBV7-6 to TRBJ2-5; TRBD2 agrees at 8 bases. The V and J ends lost 4 bases and 5 bases, in that order; junction bases with no gene match: 9. CDR1 and CDR2 from the germline V gene are SGHVS and FNYEAQ. This CDR3 is 15 amino acids long. For the CDR3, the DNA is TGTGCCAGCAGCTCTACTAGCGGAGGAACCGAGACCCAGTACTTC. This encodes CASSSTSGGTETQYF.

This clone was observed once. The rearrangement joins TRBV9 to TRBJ1-2, with D possibly matching TRBD1 (5 bases). Trimming took 3 bases from V and 7 from J, leaving 16 bases between them. CDR1 is SGDLS and CDR2 is YYNGEE in the germline V gene. The CDR3 is 14 amino acids. CDR3 DNA sequence: TGTGCCAGCAGCGGGACAAGGTGGAGCGCTGGCTACACCTTC. Protein: CASSGTRWSAGYTF.

V and J are TRBV11-2 and TRBJ1-4; a weak D match, TRBD1 (5 bases). The CDR3 is 16 residues long. Trimming cost V 4 bases and J 5 bases, with 17 bases left between them. Per germline, CDR1 SGHAT and CDR2 FQNNGV. The CDR3 loop is CASSSLRFRGNEKLFF. For the CDR3, the DNA is TGTGCCAGCAGCTCCCTTAGGTTTCGGGGGAATGAAAAACTGTTTTTT.

The chain combines TRBV7-9 with TRBJ1-1; D gene uncertain. Germline loops: CDR1 SEHNR, CDR2 FQNEAQ (reference sequence). The CDR3 consists of 15 residues. The V gene lost 3 bases and the J gene lost 0 bases, with 11 bases spanning the gap. The CDR3 DNA reads TGTGCCAGCAGCTTTTGGGTCGGAGTGAACACTGAAGCTTTCTTT. Translation: CASSFWVGVNTEAFF.

V usage is TRBV11-3 and J usage is TRBJ2-1; no firm D call. V was shortened by 0 bases and J by 7 bases, with 7 bases between the two germline ends. This CDR3 is built from 13 residues. CDR1 is SGHNT and CDR2 is YENEEA in the germline V gene. The CDR3 region is CASSLEARNEQFF. CDR3 nucleotide sequence: TGTGCCAGCAGCTTAGAGGCAAGGAATGAGCAGTTCTTC.

This chain connects TRBV6-5 to TRBJ2-3; D perhaps matches TRBD2 (5 bases). Trimming took off 6 bases at V and 6 bases at J, with 19 bases between the two ends. The CDR3 is 15 residues long. In germline, CDR1 is MNHEY, CDR2 SVGAGI. The CDR3 DNA reads as TGTGCCAGCAGACTAGAGGGCTGGGGTTGGGATACGCAGTATTTT. Its translation is CASRLEGWGWDTQYF.